This section outlines one T cell receptor beta chain sequence together with its context. What it recognizes is unknown. V lost 3 bases, J lost 6 bases, and 12 bases lay in between. The germline V gene encodes CDR1 SNHLY and CDR2 FYNNEI. The CDR3 runs to 15 residues. The record originates from a study of T cell responses to AZD1222 COVID-19 vaccine. Overall study: Both about-4-week and about-12-week second-dose recipients were combined. Study-level points and caveats: Spike-specific TCR depth and breadth grew after two AZD1222 doses. Just a handful of AZD1222 recipients were seropositive at baseline.

Assay: immunoSEQ multiplex PCR; the TCRdb copy retains only in-frame clones and omits some. This sample has 100,000 to 150,000 clones; around 90% occur once, and the top ten carry approximately 1.5%. The clonotype originates from an adult in good health. Here the sequenced sample was peripheral blood, taken on day 0 of AZD1222 vaccination. The V gene is TRBV2, the J gene TRBJ1-6; tentative D call: TRBD1 (6 bases). The chain's CDR3 is CASSDRTASNSPLHF. The CDR3 nucleotides read TGTGCCAGCAGTGACCGGACAGCATCTAATTCACCCCTCCACTTT.